One and the same sample provided the 32 T cell receptor beta chains below, sequenced in a study of blood T cells in healthy people across ages. The second PCR ran about 6 to 11 cycles with a sample-barcoded 5' primer and J-beta primers. MiXCR, applied by TCRdb to the 5' RACE reads, yields one record per CDR3 protein. The sample has roughly 800,000 distinct CDR3 sequences, approximately 53% seen once; the top ten hold about 38%. Sequences were obtained from blood. Source of these receptors: an elderly man in good health.

This clonotype was seen once. The chain couples TRBV20-1 to TRBJ2-1; 13 positions agree with TRBD2. This CDR3 is built from 14 residues. The germline V gene encodes CDR1 DFQATT and CDR2 SNEGSKA (reference sequence). DNA of the CDR3: TGCAGGGAACAAAGGACTAGCGGGAGCAATGAGCAGTTCTTC. Its protein is CREQRTSGSNEQFF.

The J gene is TRBJ1-1, the V gene TRBV7-3; the D gene is possibly TRBD1 (5 bases). V shed 4 bases and J shed 2 bases, with 11 bases lying between them. Per germline, CDR1 SGHTA and CDR2 FQGTGA. The CDR3 covers 14 residues. The CDR3 sequence: CASSSTVLNTEAFF. CDR3 bases: TGTGCCAGCAGCTCGACAGTCCTAAACACTGAAGCTTTCTTT.

J is TRBJ2-4 and V is TRBV9; 12 bases map to TRBD2. Germline V gene data show CDR1 as SGDLS and CDR2 as YYNGEE. The ends lost 2 bases at V and 13 bases at J; junction bases unmatched: 10. The CDR3 runs to 15 residues. DNA of the CDR3: TGTGCCAGCAGCGTCAGACTAGCGGGAGTAGGTGAGCAGTACTTC. The encoded protein is CASSVRLAGVGEQYF. The full variable domain, with the rest looked up from reference TRBV9 and TRBJ2-4, is DSGVTQTPKHLITATGQRVTLRCSPRSGDLSVYWYQQSLDQGLQFLIQYYNGEERAKGNILERFSAQQFPDLHSELNLSSLELGDSALYFCASSVRLAGVGEQYFGAGTRLSVL.

This clonotype was observed once. The V and J genes are TRBV2 and TRBJ2-1, with D perhaps matching TRBD1 or TRBD2 (5 bases each). The CDR3 covers 12 residues. The V gene's germline CDR1 is SNHLY and CDR2 FYNNEI. V lost 7 bases and J lost 6, with 10 bases in between. CDR3 sequence reads: CASTLGGNEQFF. CDR3 bases: TGTGCCAGCACCCTTGGGGGCAATGAGCAGTTCTTC.

This clonotype was observed a handful of times. The gene calls are TRBV5-4 and TRBJ2-1, with D possibly matching TRBD2 (7 bases). CDR1 SGHNT and CDR2 YYREEE come from the germline V gene (reference sequence). V was pared by 0 bases and J by 10 bases, with 14 bases between. The CDR3 spans 14 residues. CDR3 residues: CASSLERGGLEQFF. The CDR3 DNA reads TGTGCCAGCAGCTTGGAGAGGGGGGGGCTCGAGCAGTTCTTC.

The J gene is TRBJ2-1, the V gene TRBV20-1; a possible D gene is TRBD2 (5 bases). Germline CDR1 and CDR2: DFQATT and SNEGSKA (reference sequence). The length of the CDR3 is 12 residues. The germline V and J ends were trimmed by 5 bases and 7 bases, with 12 bases remaining between them. The CDR3, as DNA: TGCAGTGCTCATTGGACTGGGAATGAGCAGTTCTTC. Encoded protein: CSAHWTGNEQFF.

For this clonotype: At one of its ends the junction is not consistent with the germline gene, which may arise from a read error. The J gene is TRBJ2-7, the V gene TRBV13; 8 bases map to TRBD2. The CDR3 totals 16 residues. Germline assignment: CDR1 PRHDT and CDR2 FYEKMQ (reference sequence). The CDR3 coding sequence is TGTGCCAACAGCTCCCGGGGGGGCGGGAGCTCCTACGAGCAGTACTTC. It specifies CANSSRGGGSSYEQYF.

V is TRBV5-1 and J is TRBJ2-5, with D possibly TRBD2 on 5 matching bases. V shed 0 bases and J shed 2 bases, with 14 bases lying between them. The CDR3 loop spans 16 amino acids. CDR1 is SGHRS, CDR2 YFSETQ, per germline. In DNA, the CDR3 is TGCGCCAGCAGCTTGGGGAGCGGTTTAAATCAAGAGACCCAGTACTTC. The encoded protein is CASSLGSGLNQETQYF.

This clonotype showed up just a few times. The chain couples TRBV20-1 to TRBJ2-4, with 14 bases matching TRBD2. This CDR3 spans 17 amino acids. Per germline, CDR1 DFQATT and CDR2 SNEGSKA (reference sequence). The ends lost 2 bases at V and 6 bases at J; junction bases unmatched: 9. DNA of the CDR3: TGCAGTGCTAGACAGGGACTAGCGGGAGATCGGGGAAACATTCAGTACTTC. It encodes CSARQGLAGDRGNIQYF.

This clonotype was counted a few times. The J gene is TRBJ2-4, the V gene TRBV6-2 or TRBV6-3; D is ambiguous. The tail of the sequence fits TRBJ2-7 better, so the J call may be wrong. The germline gives CDR1 MNHEY, CDR2 SVGEGT. The CDR3 runs to 13 residues. CDR3 in amino acids: CASSYGRTYEQYF. CDR3 DNA sequence: TGTGCCAGCAGTTACGGCAGGACCTACGAGCAGTACTTC.

The rearrangement links TRBV3-1 to TRBJ1-1; 9 nucleotides match TRBD1. With 2 bases clipped from V and 4 bases from J, the junction kept 5 bases outside the gene matches. The CDR3 sequence is 15 residues long. The germline CDR1 and CDR2 sequences are LGHDT and YNNKEL (reference sequence). CDR3 protein: CASSQLQGAGTEAFF. The DNA for the CDR3 is TGTGCCAGCAGCCAACTACAGGGGGCGGGCACTGAAGCTTTCTTT.

The sample holds many counts of this clonotype. This sequence joins TRBV7-2 and TRBJ2-7, with D unclear. The V gene's germline CDR1 is SGHTA and CDR2 FQGNSA. V was trimmed by 4 bases and J by 9 bases, leaving 10 bases between them. This CDR3 is 11 amino acids long. CDR3 nucleotide sequence: TGTGCCAGCAGCTCGTCCCAGCGGCAGTACTTC. Translating it yields CASSSSQRQYF.

This clonotype was observed a single time. The chain recombines TRBV7-9 with TRBJ2-7, with 13 bases aligning to TRBD2. V shed 0 bases, J shed 2 bases, and the junction held 1 base outside the gene matches. Germline-derived CDR1 and CDR2 are SEHNR and FQNEAQ (reference sequence). The CDR3 spans 16 residues. In DNA form, the CDR3 reads TGTGCCAGCAGCTTAGCGACTAGCGGGAGGACCTACGAGCAGTACTTC. Translation gives CASSLATSGRTYEQYF.

This clonotype was seen a few times. The chain combines TRBV24-1 with TRBJ2-1; 9 bases line up with TRBD1. J gave up 8 bases and V 2 bases, and 0 bases lay outside the gene matches. The V gene's germline CDR1 is KGHDR and CDR2 SFDVKD. The CDR3 is 13 residues long. CDR3 sequence: CATSDWDRDEQFF. CDR3 bases: TGTGCCACCAGTGATTGGGACAGGGATGAGCAGTTCTTC.

The chain has TRBV20-1 and TRBJ2-1; 10 positions match TRBD2. Germline V gives CDR1 DFQATT, CDR2 SNEGSKA (reference sequence). The CDR3 covers 17 residues. With 5 bases clipped from V and 6 bases from J, the junction kept 16 bases outside the gene matches. CDR3 DNA: TGCAGTGCTTACCCAACTAGCGGGGATACCCAGGGCAATGAGCAGTTCTTC. This encodes CSAYPTSGDTQGNEQFF.

This CDR3 is CASQGGGYGYTF. The CDR3 nucleotides read TGTGCCAGCCAGGGGGGGGGTTATGGCTACACCTTC. V is TRBV2 and J is TRBJ1-2, with 7 bases lining up with TRBD1. V shed 8 bases, J shed 5 bases, and the junction held 5 bases outside the gene matches. The CDR3 loop spans 12 amino acids. Germline V CDR1 and CDR2: SNHLY, FYNNEI.

This chain links TRBV29-1 with TRBJ1-1; 7 bases match TRBD1. Germline CDR1 is SQVTM and CDR2 is ANQGSEA. The length of the CDR3 is 13 residues. With 7 bases clipped from V and 4 bases from J, the junction kept 9 bases outside the gene matches. This CDR3 reads CSGGGGLGTEAFF. CDR3 sequence (DNA): TGCAGCGGGGGAGGGGGCTTGGGCACTGAAGCTTTCTTT.

This clonotype was seen more than once but under ten times. The genes are TRBV5-1 and TRBJ2-7; no clear D. V lost 0 bases and J 7 bases, leaving 8 bases between the germline ends. CDR1 and CDR2 (germline): SGHRS, YFSETQ. The CDR3 runs to 12 residues. The chain's CDR3 is CASSLAFREQYF. In DNA, the CDR3 is TGCGCCAGCAGCTTGGCCTTCAGGGAGCAGTACTTC.

This rearrangement joins TRBV28 to TRBJ1-4, with 9 bases identical to TRBD1. The V and J ends lost 7 bases and 8 bases, in that order; junction bases with no gene match: 11. The CDR3 consists of 15 residues. Germline lookup yields CDR1 MDHEN and CDR2 SYDVKM. The CDR3, as DNA: TGTGCCAGCAACCTGCCGGGACAGGGTGGGGAAAAACTGTTTTTT. Its protein is CASNLPGQGGEKLFF. Supplemented by reference TRBV28 and TRBJ1-4, the full variable domain reads DVKVTQSSRYLVKRTGEKVFLECVQDMDHENMFWYRQDPGLGLRLIYFSYDVKMKEKGDIPEGYSVSREKKERFSLILESASTNQTSMYLCASNLPGQGGEKLFFGSGTQLSVL.

Comments on this clonotype: The junction does not match germline at one end; this may be a read error. This chain uses TRBV4-1 with TRBJ2-5; D perhaps matches TRBD2 (5 bases). CDR1 is MGHRA, CDR2 YSYEKL, per germline. CDR3 length: 12 residues. The CDR3 loop is CAGSQGSGAQYF. The CDR3 region has the DNA TGCGCCGGCAGCCAAGGGAGTGGGGCCCAGTACTTC.

The chain uses TRBV12-3 or TRBV12-4 and TRBJ1-1; 7 nucleotides align to TRBD1. V lost 6 bases, J lost 5 bases, and 9 bases stayed unmatched. The CDR3 covers 14 residues. CDR3 nucleotide sequence: TGTGCCAGCAGCCCTGGCGGGACAGAGACTGAAGCTTTCTTT. This encodes CASSPGGTETEAFF.

This clonotype was seen a handful of times. J is TRBJ2-5 and V is TRBV20-1, with TRBD2 matching 8 bases. The V and J ends lost 6 bases and 3 bases, in that order; junction bases with no gene match: 15. The CDR3 is made up of 16 amino acids. Germline-derived CDR1 and CDR2 are DFQATT and SNEGSKA (reference sequence). The CDR3 sequence: CSAPPLAATPKETQYF. Here the CDR3 DNA reads TGCAGTGCCCCACCACTAGCGGCTACCCCGAAAGAGACCCAGTACTTC.

This clonotype was seen only a few times. Since a much larger clone is just one base distant, this may be a read error. This chain joins TRBV7-8 and TRBJ2-1; unclear D gene. The germline V gene has CDR1 SGHVS and CDR2 FQNEAQ. V was clipped by 5 bases and J by 4 bases, with 6 bases between them. This CDR3 comprises 12 residues. DNA of the CDR3: TGTGCCAGCAGCCCCTGGTACAATGAGCAGTTCTTC. Translated, it gives CASSPWYNEQFF.

The table lists this clonotype with a few counts. The chain uses TRBV12-3 or TRBV12-4 and TRBJ2-3; no clear D. The V gene lost 0 bases and the J gene lost 14 bases, with 15 bases spanning the gap. CDR3 length: 13 residues. The CDR3 protein is CASSLADDLYAYF. CDR3 bases: TGTGCCAGCAGTTTAGCGGACGACCTATACGCGTATTTT.

V is TRBV20-1 and J is TRBJ2-7; a weak D match, TRBD2 (6 bases). The V end was cut by 5 bases, the J end by 2 bases, with 16 bases between. Looked up from germline, CDR1 is DFQATT and CDR2 is SNEGSKA (reference sequence). The CDR3 is 14 residues long. The CDR3 is CSALAAGGTYEQYF. CDR3 DNA sequence: TGCAGTGCTCTTGCGGCGGGCGGGACCTACGAGCAGTACTTC.

A few counts support this clonotype. The chain links TRBV6-5 to TRBJ2-3; possibly TRBD1 or TRBD2 for D (6 bases each). V was clipped by 4 bases and J by 4 bases, with 18 bases between them. The CDR3 loop spans 16 amino acids. Germline V gives CDR1 MNHEY, CDR2 SVGAGI. In DNA form, the CDR3 reads TGTGCCAGCAGTTCGTCAGGGGCGGGGAATTCAGATACGCAGTATTTT. This codes for CASSSSGAGNSDTQYF.

The rearrangement joins TRBV5-1 to TRBJ1-4; 12 positions agree with TRBD1. The V segment lost 4 bases and the J segment 6 bases; nucleotides outside the gene matches: 4. CDR3 size: 15 residues. CDR1 SGHRS and CDR2 YFSETQ come from the germline V gene. The chain's CDR3 is CASSRGQGADEKLFF. For the CDR3, the DNA is TGCGCCAGCAGCCGGGGACAGGGGGCAGATGAAAAACTGTTTTTT.

The chain couples TRBV7-9 to TRBJ1-1; 8 bases agree with TRBD1. CDR1 is SEHNR, CDR2 FQNEAQ, per germline (reference sequence). V was pared by 5 bases and J by 5 bases, with 7 bases of the junction left unmatched. CDR3 length equals 14 residues. CDR3 protein: CASSGRQGRTEAFF. The CDR3 region has the DNA TGTGCCAGCAGCGGTAGACAGGGGAGGACTGAAGCTTTCTTT.

The chain carries TRBV12-3 or TRBV12-4 and TRBJ2-7, with 8 bases matching TRBD2. This CDR3 has 15 amino acids. V gave up 6 bases and J gave up 0 bases; unmatched junction bases: 7. In nucleotides, the CDR3 is TGTGCCAGCAGAAATAGCGGGACGAGCTCCTACGAGCAGTACTTC. This codes for CASRNSGTSSYEQYF.

This chain links TRBV7-9 with TRBJ1-5; 7 positions agree with TRBD1. The CDR3 runs to 15 residues. The J segment lost 6 bases and the V segment lost 4 bases, leaving 9 bases of the junction unmatched. Germline V CDR1 and CDR2: SEHNR, FQNEAQ (reference sequence). The CDR3 is CASSSGTAVGQPQHF. CDR3 nucleotide sequence: TGTGCCAGCAGCTCCGGGACAGCGGTCGGTCAGCCCCAGCATTTT.

The chain is built from TRBV5-1 and TRBJ1-3; the match to TRBD1 covers 7 bases. Germline CDR1 reads SGHRS; CDR2 reads YFSETQ. The length of the CDR3 is 16 residues. Losses at the gene ends were 5 bases for V and 3 bases for J; bases not matched to a gene: 11. CDR3 sequence: CASRTMTGPGGNTIYF. In DNA form, the CDR3 reads TGCGCCAGCAGGACGATGACAGGGCCTGGTGGAAACACCATATATTTT.

V and J are TRBV4-1 and TRBJ2-1, with 7 nucleotides matching TRBD1. V trimming: 3 bases; J trimming: 5 bases; junction bases outside the gene matches: 7. The CDR3 has 15 amino acids. Germline V lookup: CDR1 MGHRA, CDR2 YSYEKL. The CDR3 bases are TGCGCCAGCAGCCATCCCGGGACAGTGAACAATGAGCAGTTCTTC. Encoded protein: CASSHPGTVNNEQFF.